The rows below give T cell receptor beta chains drawn from one sample of a study of T cell responses to AZD1222 COVID-19 vaccine. Assay: immunoSEQ multiplex PCR; the TCRdb copy retains only in-frame clones and omits some. The sample shows roughly 150,000 clones, about 94% of them seen only once. Sequencing was performed on peripheral blood, taken on day 0 of AZD1222 vaccination. The receptors shown here come from an adult in good health. Both conserved end residues are part of each CDR3. A D gene is named only where the DNA matches it firmly. Rows give clone size only sometimes, using once, few, many, or a class for an expanded clone.

D gene: NA; V gene: TRBV5-6; clone size: NA; J gene: TRBJ1-1; CDR3 DNA: TGTGCCAGCAGCCTGGAAACGGGGGAAGCTTTCTTT; CDR3 protein: CASSLETGEAFF
D gene: TRBD1; V gene: TRBV30; clone size: NA; J gene: TRBJ2-7; CDR3 DNA: TGTGCCGGCAGGACAGGGATGAGTGAGCAGTACTTC; CDR3 protein: CAGRTGMSEQYF
D gene: TRBD2; V gene: TRBV30; clone size: NA; J gene: TRBJ2-5; CDR3 DNA: TGTGCCTGGAGTGTACGGGGACTAGCGGGAGGATTCGGGGGGACCCAGTACTTC; CDR3 protein: CAWSVRGLAGGFGGTQYF
D gene: NA; V gene: TRBV5-1; clone size: NA; J gene: TRBJ2-7; CDR3 DNA: TGCGCCAGCAGCTTGGCTACAGGGAGCTCCTACGAGCAGTACTTC; CDR3 protein: CASSLATGSSYEQYF
D gene: NA; V gene: TRBV28; clone size: NA; J gene: TRBJ2-5; CDR3 DNA: TGTGCCAGCAGTTTTATGACAGCTCAAGAGACCCAGTACTTC; CDR3 protein: CASSFMTAQETQYF
D gene: TRBD2; V gene: TRBV30; clone size: once; J gene: TRBJ2-7; CDR3 DNA: TGTGCCTGCCCGGGGACTAGCGGGTTCCTCGAGCAGTACTTC; CDR3 protein: CACPGTSGFLEQYF
D gene: TRBD1; V gene: TRBV9; clone size: NA; J gene: TRBJ1-1; CDR3 DNA: TGTGCCAGCAGCGTAGGGCACAGGGGAGGGAACACTGAAGCTTTCTTT; CDR3 protein: CASSVGHRGGNTEAFF
D gene: TRBD2; V gene: TRBV5-6; clone size: NA; J gene: TRBJ2-7; CDR3 DNA: TGTGCCAGCAGCGTTCCCGGGACTAGAGAAAACGAGCAGTACTTC; CDR3 protein: CASSVPGTRENEQYF
D gene: TRBD1; V gene: TRBV5-6; clone size: once; J gene: TRBJ1-2; CDR3 DNA: TGTGCCAGCAGCTTAGGACAGGGGTTCCTCTACACCTTC; CDR3 protein: CASSLGQGFLYTF
D gene: TRBD1; V gene: TRBV27; clone size: NA; J gene: TRBJ2-7; CDR3 DNA: TGTGCCAGCAGTTTAACCGGGACAGGGATCTACGAGCAGTACTTC; CDR3 protein: CASSLTGTGIYEQYF
D gene: NA; V gene: TRBV10-2; clone size: NA; J gene: TRBJ1-2; CDR3 DNA: TGCGCCAGCAGTGACCAGTTAATCCCTAACTATGGCTACACCTTC; CDR3 protein: CASSDQLIPNYGYTF
D gene: NA; V gene: TRBV29-1; clone size: NA; J gene: TRBJ1-2; CDR3 DNA: TGCAGCGTTTCTGACGGGATATATGGCTACACCTTC; CDR3 protein: CSVSDGIYGYTF
D gene: NA; V gene: TRBV3-1/TRBV3-2; clone size: NA; J gene: TRBJ1-2; CDR3 DNA: TGTGCCAGCAGCCAATTGGAGCTTGGCTACACCTTC; CDR3 protein: CASSQLELGYTF
D gene: NA; V gene: TRBV5-4; clone size: NA; J gene: TRBJ1-3; CDR3 DNA: TGTGCCAGCAGCTGGGGGACGGGCTCTGGAAACACCATATATTTT; CDR3 protein: CASSWGTGSGNTIYF
D gene: NA; V gene: TRBV15; clone size: NA; J gene: TRBJ1-1; CDR3 DNA: TGTGCCACCAGCAGAGTCCACTCGGGGTGGAGAGCTGAAGCTTTCTTT; CDR3 protein: CATSRVHSGWRAEAFF
D gene: NA; V gene: TRBV19; clone size: NA; J gene: TRBJ1-4; CDR3 DNA: TGTGCCAGTAGTATTGAGGCCGCAGGACCTGAAAAACTGTTTTTT; CDR3 protein: CASSIEAAGPEKLFF
D gene: TRBD2; V gene: TRBV5-4; clone size: NA; J gene: TRBJ2-5; CDR3 DNA: TGTGCCAGCAGCTGGACAGCGGGGGTCGAGACCCAGTACTTC; CDR3 protein: CASSWTAGVETQYF
D gene: TRBD1; V gene: TRBV19; clone size: NA; J gene: TRBJ1-1; CDR3 DNA: TGTGCCAGTAGTGCTTCCGGGACAGGGGCCACTGAAGCTTTCTTT; CDR3 protein: CASSASGTGATEAFF
D gene: TRBD1; V gene: TRBV19; clone size: NA; J gene: TRBJ1-5; CDR3 DNA: TGTGCCAGTACCTATACCGGGACAGGCAATCAGCCCCAGCATTTT; CDR3 protein: CASTYTGTGNQPQHF
D gene: NA; V gene: TRBV18; clone size: NA; J gene: TRBJ2-1; CDR3 DNA: TGTGCCAGCTCACCAAGTTCGAGTGAGCAGTTCTTC; CDR3 protein: CASSPSSSEQFF
D gene: NA; V gene: TRBV11-2; clone size: once; J gene: TRBJ2-7; CDR3 DNA: TGTGCCAGCAGCGCCCTGGCGGGACTGAACGAGCAGTACTTC; CDR3 protein: CASSALAGLNEQYF
D gene: NA; V gene: TRBV9; clone size: NA; J gene: TRBJ1-2; CDR3 DNA: TGTGCCAGCAGCCCCCGCGGGGGCAGGGCTAACTATGGCTACACCTTC; CDR3 protein: CASSPRGGRANYGYTF
D gene: NA; V gene: TRBV19; clone size: once; J gene: TRBJ1-5; CDR3 DNA: TGTGCCAGTAGACGGGGAGGAGGCCTAGATTTACAGCCCCAGCATTTT; CDR3 protein: CASRRGGGLDLQPQHF
D gene: NA; V gene: TRBV7-2; clone size: NA; J gene: TRBJ2-7; CDR3 DNA: TGTGCCAGCAGCTTTACCAGCGGGTTTTCCTACGAGCAGTACTTC; CDR3 protein: CASSFTSGFSYEQYF
D gene: NA; V gene: TRBV15; clone size: NA; J gene: TRBJ2-1; CDR3 DNA: TGTGCCACCAGCAGAGGAGGCGCTAACAATGAGCAGTTCTTC; CDR3 protein: CATSRGGANNEQFF
D gene: TRBD2; V gene: TRBV15; clone size: NA; J gene: TRBJ2-7; CDR3 DNA: TGTGCCACTACCGATGGCACTAGCGGAGTCTCCTACGAGCAGTACTTC; CDR3 protein: CATTDGTSGVSYEQYF
D gene: NA; V gene: TRBV11-2; clone size: NA; J gene: TRBJ2-2; CDR3 DNA: TGTGCCAGCAGCTTAGTCGGCCCCGGGGAGCTGTTTTTT; CDR3 protein: CASSLVGPGELFF
D gene: NA; V gene: TRBV3-1/TRBV3-2; clone size: NA; J gene: TRBJ2-1; CDR3 DNA: TGTGCCAGCAGCCAAGTCGCTTCGGGGAGCGGGCAGTTCTTC; CDR3 protein: CASSQVASGSGQFF
D gene: NA; V gene: TRBV18; clone size: NA; J gene: TRBJ1-4; CDR3 DNA: TGTGCCAGCTCACCACCCTCTACAACTAATGAAAAACTGTTTTTT; CDR3 protein: CASSPPSTTNEKLFF
D gene: NA; V gene: TRBV5-1; clone size: NA; J gene: TRBJ2-5; CDR3 DNA: TGCGCCAGCAGCGACTCATCAGGGGTAGAGACCCAGTACTTC; CDR3 protein: CASSDSSGVETQYF
D gene: NA; V gene: TRBV19; clone size: NA; J gene: TRBJ2-2; CDR3 DNA: TGTGCCAGTAGACCCTTGGTCACGGGGGAGCTGTTTTTT; CDR3 protein: CASRPLVTGELFF
D gene: TRBD2; V gene: TRBV28; clone size: NA; J gene: TRBJ2-2; CDR3 DNA: TGTGCCAGCAGTGATATAGCGGGAGGGCCCTGGGAGCTGTTTTTT; CDR3 protein: CASSDIAGGPWELFF
D gene: NA; V gene: TRBV5-4; clone size: NA; J gene: TRBJ2-1; CDR3 DNA: TGTGCCAGCTACAGCCGGGGGCTCGACAATGAGCAGTTCTTC; CDR3 protein: CASYSRGLDNEQFF
D gene: TRBD1; V gene: TRBV5-6; clone size: NA; J gene: TRBJ2-7; CDR3 DNA: TGTGCCAGCAGCTTCCCCCTACCCGGGACAGGGGGCTCCGAGCAGTACTTC; CDR3 protein: CASSFPLPGTGGSEQYF
D gene: NA; V gene: TRBV6-4; clone size: NA; J gene: TRBJ1-1; CDR3 DNA: TGTGCCAGCAGTGCCGGTCTGGGGGTCGGTGAAGCTTTCTTT; CDR3 protein: CASSAGLGVGEAFF
D gene: NA; V gene: TRBV6-4; clone size: once; J gene: TRBJ1-5; CDR3 DNA: TGTGCCAGCAGTGACCGGTTTAGCAATCAGCCCCAGCATTTT; CDR3 protein: CASSDRFSNQPQHF
D gene: NA; V gene: TRBV6-5; clone size: NA; J gene: TRBJ1-6; CDR3 DNA: TGTGCCAGCAGTTACTCAGCAGACTCCTATAATTCACCCCTCCACTTT; CDR3 protein: CASSYSADSYNSPLHF
D gene: NA; V gene: TRBV11-2; clone size: NA; J gene: TRBJ2-2; CDR3 DNA: TGTGCCAGCAGCGACGCCGGGGGGCCCACCGGGGAGCTGTTTTTT; CDR3 protein: CASSDAGGPTGELFF
D gene: TRBD1; V gene: TRBV7-7; clone size: NA; J gene: TRBJ2-3; CDR3 DNA: TGTGCCAGCAGCTCGGGGACAGGGGCCACCGATACGCAGTATTTT; CDR3 protein: CASSSGTGATDTQYF
D gene: NA; V gene: TRBV3-1/TRBV3-2; clone size: NA; J gene: TRBJ1-3; CDR3 DNA: TGTGCCAGCAGAAAGGGGAGCTTCTCTGGAAACACCATATATTTT; CDR3 protein: CASRKGSFSGNTIYF
D gene: NA; V gene: TRBV27; clone size: NA; J gene: TRBJ1-5; CDR3 DNA: TGTGCCAGCAGTCCCACAATTCGTCAGCCCCAGCATTTT; CDR3 protein: CASSPTIRQPQHF
D gene: NA; V gene: TRBV28; clone size: NA; J gene: TRBJ1-3; CDR3 DNA: TGTGCCAGCAGGGGGGACTATGGTGGAAACACCATATATTTT; CDR3 protein: CASRGDYGGNTIYF
D gene: NA; V gene: TRBV4-1; clone size: few; J gene: TRBJ1-4; CDR3 DNA: TGCGCCAGCAGCCAAGTGTCCGGTGAAAAACTGTTTTTT; CDR3 protein: CASSQVSGEKLFF
D gene: TRBD2; V gene: TRBV7-9; clone size: few; J gene: TRBJ2-7; CDR3 DNA: TGTGCCACCACCGATGGGTTGGCCAGCGGGAGGATTTACGAGCAGTACTTC; CDR3 protein: CATTDGLASGRIYEQYF